These T cell receptor beta chains were read from a single sample in a study of shared clonotypes between healthy human individuals. Produced via immunoSEQ multiplex PCR; TCRdb's table is partial and in-frame only. Here the sample spans 850,000 to 1,200,000 clones, 60% to 80% being singletons. The material sequenced was memory CD4+ T cells sorted from blood. The receptor set was obtained from a man between 18 and 35 years old in good health. Both conserved end residues are part of each CDR3. A D gene is named only where the DNA matches it firmly. Clone size appears in some rows only: once, few, many, or a class for an expanded clone.

J gene | V gene | D gene | clone size | CDR3 DNA | CDR3 protein
TRBJ2-1 | TRBV5-1 | NA | NA | TGCGCCAGCAGCGCCGAGGGCCTCCCCTGGGATGAGCAGTTCTTC | CASSAEGLPWDEQFF
TRBJ1-5 | TRBV6-1 | NA | few | TGTGCCAGCAGTGAATCAGGGCCGCCCCAGCATTTT | CASSESGPPQHF
TRBJ1-6 | TRBV14 | TRBD1 | many | TGTGCCAGCAGGTTCGGACAGGGTAATTCACCCCTCCACTTT | CASRFGQGNSPLHF
TRBJ2-5 | TRBV27 | NA | NA | TGTGCCAGCAGTTTCACTGGGGCCGAGGAGGAGACCCAGTACTTC | CASSFTGAEEETQYF
TRBJ1-1 | TRBV11-3 | NA | NA | TGTGCCAGCAGCTTAGGGGGCGGCAGTAAGAACACTGAAGCTTTCTTT | CASSLGGGSKNTEAFF
TRBJ1-5 | TRBV5-1 | TRBD1 | NA | TGCGCCAGCAGCCCTGGGACAGAGGGCCAGCCCCAGCATTTT | CASSPGTEGQPQHF
TRBJ2-2 | TRBV7-2 | TRBD2 | NA | TGTGCCAGCAGCTTAGATCCAGCGGGACACACCGGGGAGCTGTTTTTT | CASSLDPAGHTGELFF
TRBJ1-5 | TRBV6-6 | TRBD1 | NA | TGTGCCAGCAGTTATGGGACAGGGGGCGGTCAGCCCCAGCATTTT | CASSYGTGGGQPQHF
TRBJ2-7 | TRBV21-1 | NA | NA | TGTGCCAGCAGCAAAGGGATGGAGCAGTACTTC | CASSKGMEQYF
TRBJ2-6 | TRBV5-8 | NA | few | TGTGCCAGCAGCCTATACAGGGTAGACCTTGCTGGGGCCAACGTCCTGACTTTC | CASSLYRVDLAGANVLTF
TRBJ2-5 | TRBV5-1 | NA | NA | TGCGCCAGCAGCTTGGATATGGGACCCTGGGGGGAGACCCAGTACTTC | CASSLDMGPWGETQYF
TRBJ1-5 | TRBV5-8 | NA | NA | TGTGCCAGCAGCTTGCGGGAGTATAGCAATCAGCCCCAGCATTTT | CASSLREYSNQPQHF
TRBJ2-7 | TRBV27 | NA | NA | TGTGCCAGCAGACCCCTGGGCCTCGTGGGCGAGCAGTACTTC | CASRPLGLVGEQYF